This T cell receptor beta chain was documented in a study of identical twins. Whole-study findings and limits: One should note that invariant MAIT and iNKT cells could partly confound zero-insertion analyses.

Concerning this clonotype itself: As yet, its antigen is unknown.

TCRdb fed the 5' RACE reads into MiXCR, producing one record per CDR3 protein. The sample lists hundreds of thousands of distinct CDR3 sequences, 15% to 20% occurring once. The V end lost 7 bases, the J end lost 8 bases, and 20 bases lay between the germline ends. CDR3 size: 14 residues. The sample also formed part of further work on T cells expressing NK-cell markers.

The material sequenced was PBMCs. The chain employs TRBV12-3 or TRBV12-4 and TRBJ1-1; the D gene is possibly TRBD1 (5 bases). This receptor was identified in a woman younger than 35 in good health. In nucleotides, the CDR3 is TGTGCCAGCAACCCTGGGGGGGGGATAATAGAAGCTTTCTTT. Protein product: CASNPGGGIIEAFF.